This T cell receptor (beta chain) was sequenced for a study of monozygotic twins with inflammatory bowel disease. Making cDNA involved eight separate reactions per sample. UMIs that included a 6-nucleotide sample barcode were added by template switching, which took place during cDNA synthesis. TCRdb reprocessed the 5' RACE reads and keeps a single row for each CDR3 protein, giving no DNA. In all, the sample yields around 190,000 distinct CDR3 sequences. Germline assignment: CDR1 MNHEY and CDR2 SVGEGT. The CDR3 is 13 amino acids. Notes on this clonotype: Its specificity is not known.

Findings and limits, study-wide: Compared with healthy co-twins, IBD patients showed reduced TCRbeta repertoire diversity by inverse Simpson.

Sequencing was performed on blood. This receptor was identified in a human donor with ulcerative colitis or Crohn's disease, or a healthy co-twin of an affected twin (not recorded which). V gene TRBV6-2 or TRBV6-3 combines with J gene TRBJ1-2. Here the CDR3 reads CASTLDSNYGYTF.